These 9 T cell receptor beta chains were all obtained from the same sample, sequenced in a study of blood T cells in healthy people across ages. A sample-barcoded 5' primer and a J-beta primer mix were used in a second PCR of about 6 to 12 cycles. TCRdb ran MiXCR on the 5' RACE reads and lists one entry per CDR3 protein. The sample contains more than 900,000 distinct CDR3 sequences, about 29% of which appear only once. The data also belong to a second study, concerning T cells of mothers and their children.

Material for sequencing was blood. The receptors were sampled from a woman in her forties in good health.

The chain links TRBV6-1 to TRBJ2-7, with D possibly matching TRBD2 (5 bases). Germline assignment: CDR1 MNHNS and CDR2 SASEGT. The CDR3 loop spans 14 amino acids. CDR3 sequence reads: CVNSESVEVHEQYF. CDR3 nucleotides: TGTGTCAACAGTGAAAGCGTGGAGGTCCACGAGCAGTACTTC.

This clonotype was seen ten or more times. This CDR3 is CSVGTHANYGYTF. CDR3 nucleotides: TGCAGCGTAGGGACGCATGCAAACTATGGCTACACCTTC. This sequence joins TRBV29-1 and TRBJ1-2; possible D gene TRBD1, 5 bases. CDR3 size: 13 residues. V shed 6 bases and J shed 2 bases, with 13 bases lying between them. Germline V gives CDR1 SQVTM, CDR2 ANQGSEA.

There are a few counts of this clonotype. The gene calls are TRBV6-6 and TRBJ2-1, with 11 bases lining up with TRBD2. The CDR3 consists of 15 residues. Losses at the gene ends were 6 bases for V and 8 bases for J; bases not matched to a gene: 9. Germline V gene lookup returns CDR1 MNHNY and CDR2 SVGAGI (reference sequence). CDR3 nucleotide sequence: TGTGCCAGCAGATCTAGCGGGGGGTCTACATATGAGCAGTTCTTC. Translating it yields CASRSSGGSTYEQFF.

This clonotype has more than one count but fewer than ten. The CDR3 spells CSARDFRGSNQPQHF. CDR3 nucleotides: TGCAGTGCTAGAGATTTTAGGGGGAGCAATCAGCCCCAGCATTTT. The V and J genes are TRBV20-1 and TRBJ1-5; weak D call: TRBD1 (6 bases). The CDR3 covers 15 residues. Between the trimmed V and J ends, which lost 0 bases and 1 base, there was a span of 10 bases. The V gene's germline CDR1 is DFQATT and CDR2 SNEGSKA (reference sequence).

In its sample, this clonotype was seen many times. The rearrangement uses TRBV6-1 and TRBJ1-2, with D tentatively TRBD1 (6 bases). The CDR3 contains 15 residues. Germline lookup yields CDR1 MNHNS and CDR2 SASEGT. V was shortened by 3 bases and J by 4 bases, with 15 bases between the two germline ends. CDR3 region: CASSEGFGQSYGYTF. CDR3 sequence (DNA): TGTGCCAGCAGTGAGGGTTTTGGACAGTCCTATGGCTACACCTTC.

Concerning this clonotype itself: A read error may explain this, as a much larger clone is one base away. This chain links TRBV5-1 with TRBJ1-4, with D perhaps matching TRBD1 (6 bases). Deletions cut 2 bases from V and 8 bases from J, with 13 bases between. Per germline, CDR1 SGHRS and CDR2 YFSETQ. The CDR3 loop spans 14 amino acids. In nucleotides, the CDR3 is TGCGCCAGCAGCTTTGGACGGGGGGCAGAAAAACTGTTTTTT. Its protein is CASSFGRGAEKLFF.

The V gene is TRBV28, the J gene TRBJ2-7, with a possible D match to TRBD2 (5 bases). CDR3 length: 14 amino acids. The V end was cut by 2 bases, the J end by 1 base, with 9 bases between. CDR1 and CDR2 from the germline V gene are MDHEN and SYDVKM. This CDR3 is CASSLSEGSYEQYF. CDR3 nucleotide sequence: TGTGCCAGCAGTTTAAGTGAGGGTTCCTACGAGCAGTACTTC.

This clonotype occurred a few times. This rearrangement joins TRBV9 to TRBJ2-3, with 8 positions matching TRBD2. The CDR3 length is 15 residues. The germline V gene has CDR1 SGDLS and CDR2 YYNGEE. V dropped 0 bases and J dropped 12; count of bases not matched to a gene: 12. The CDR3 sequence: CASSVVAGGPLPQYF. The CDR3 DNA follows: TGTGCCAGCAGCGTAGTTGCGGGGGGCCCGCTTCCCCAGTATTTT.

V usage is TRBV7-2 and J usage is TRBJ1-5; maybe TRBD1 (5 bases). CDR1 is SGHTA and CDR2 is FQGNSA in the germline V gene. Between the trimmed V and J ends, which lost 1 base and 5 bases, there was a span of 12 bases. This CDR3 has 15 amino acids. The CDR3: CASSLVQGVDQPQHF. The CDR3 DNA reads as TGTGCCAGCAGCTTAGTTCAGGGAGTGGATCAGCCCCAGCATTTT. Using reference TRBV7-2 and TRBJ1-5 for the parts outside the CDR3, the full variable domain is GAGVSQSPSNKVTEKGKDVELRCDPISGHTALYWYRQSLGQGLEFLIYFQGNSAPDKSGLPSDRFSAERTGGSVSTLTIQRTQQEDSAVYLCASSLVQGVDQPQHFGDGTRLSIL.